In its sample, the clone carrying this TCR beta chain was seen a few times. Its antigen is currently unknown. Cells stained for CD3, CD4, CD8, CD45RA, CD27 and viability were sorted into four CD45RA/CD27 subsets. Two oligonucleotides, mixed equimolar, formed the beta constant-region primer covering TRBC1 and TRBC2. Nested alpha and beta constant-region primers with the SP2 primer drove four PCR rounds on ligated cDNA. TCRdb re-called the UMI-ligation and nested PCR reads through MiXCR, storing one row per CDR3 protein. The profile shows 95,000 to 150,000 distinct CDR3 sequences, approximately 37% of them singletons. This entry belongs to a study of naive and memory T cell subsets. Study-wide results and caveats: Clonotypes are single alpha or beta chains, not paired receptors.

CDR3 length: 12 residues. Germline V gene sequence: CDR1 SQVTM, CDR2 ANQGSEA. The germline V and J ends were trimmed by 6 bases and 9 bases, with 15 bases remaining between them. V is TRBV29-1 and J is TRBJ2-1; D not certain. The sample consisted of central memory CD4+ T cells from blood. The receptor was isolated from a human donor in good health. CDR3 sequence reads: CSVDLRVGEQFF. As DNA, the CDR3 is TGCAGCGTAGACCTTAGAGTAGGTGAGCAGTTCTTC.